These 7 T cell receptor beta chains originate from one sample sequenced in a study of blood T cell repertoires in COVID-19. Assay used: immunoSEQ multiplex PCR; TCRdb lists only in-frame clones, some missing. The sample holds 180,000 or so clones, more than 85% seen once. Sequencing used peripheral blood. The receptors were sampled from a man between 18 and 35 years old with acute or convalescent COVID-19.

This clone has just a few counts. The V gene is TRBV19, the J gene TRBJ1-1; TRBD1 is a possible D gene (6 bases). This CDR3 has 17 residues. V dropped 4 bases and J dropped 0 bases, with 18 bases sitting between them. Germline V gene lookup returns CDR1 LNHDA and CDR2 SQIVND (reference sequence). CDR3 sequence: CASSTLTGPNMNTEAFF. In nucleotides, the CDR3 is TGTGCCAGTAGTACCCTGACAGGCCCGAATATGAACACTGAAGCTTTCTTT.

The chain couples TRBV27 to TRBJ1-4; D is uncertain. This CDR3 spans 15 amino acids. Germline values: CDR1 MNHEY, CDR2 SMNVEV (reference sequence). Deletions cut 3 bases from V and 6 bases from J, with 14 bases between. CDR3 nucleotide sequence: TGTGCCAGCAGTTTTCAGCCGGGAATAGATGAAAAACTGTTTTTT. Its translation is CASSFQPGIDEKLFF.

The chain has TRBV6-5 and TRBJ1-1; D remains unclear. V was clipped by 0 bases and J by 4 bases, with 12 bases between them. This CDR3 is 15 amino acids long. Looked up from germline, CDR1 is MNHEY and CDR2 is SVGAGI. CDR3 nucleotide sequence: TGTGCCAGCAGTTACTCCCCAGGCCGGGGCACTGAAGCTTTCTTT. It codes for CASSYSPGRGTEAFF.

J is TRBJ1-3 and V is TRBV18; D may be TRBD1 (5 bases). Trimming left V 1 base short and J 5 bases short, with 15 bases between. This CDR3 contains 16 residues. CDR1 KGHSH and CDR2 LQKENI come from the germline V gene. The CDR3 DNA follows: TGTGCCAGCTCACCACTTAATTGGCAGGGAAGAAACACCATATATTTT. Its translation: CASSPLNWQGRNTIYF.

The rearrangement uses TRBV4-2 and TRBJ2-5; 9 bases agree with TRBD2. CDR1 is LGHNA and CDR2 is YNFKEQ in the germline V gene. V was clipped by 1 base and J by 0 bases; unmatched bases: 3. This CDR3 comprises 16 residues. Here the CDR3 reads CASSQVERGDQETQYF. The CDR3 nucleotides are TGTGCCAGCAGCCAAGTCGAGCGGGGGGACCAAGAGACCCAGTACTTC.

The J gene is TRBJ1-6, the V gene TRBV20-1; no definite D call. This CDR3 is built from 14 residues. In germline, CDR1 is DFQATT, CDR2 SNEGSKA (reference sequence). Trimming pared 3 bases from V and 3 bases from J, leaving 9 bases between. The CDR3 here is CSASSDNYNSPLHF. The CDR3 DNA follows: TGCAGTGCTAGTTCAGATAACTATAATTCACCCCTCCACTTT.

The rearrangement uses TRBV5-5 and TRBJ2-3; 7 nucleotides match TRBD1. The ends lost 4 bases at V and 0 bases at J; junction bases unmatched: 11. The germline V gene has CDR1 SGHKS and CDR2 YYEKEE (reference sequence). The CDR3 length is 17 residues. CDR3 sequence (DNA): TGTGCCAGCAGCCCCGGGACAGCTATTCCTAGCACAGATACGCAGTATTTT. Its protein is CASSPGTAIPSTDTQYF.